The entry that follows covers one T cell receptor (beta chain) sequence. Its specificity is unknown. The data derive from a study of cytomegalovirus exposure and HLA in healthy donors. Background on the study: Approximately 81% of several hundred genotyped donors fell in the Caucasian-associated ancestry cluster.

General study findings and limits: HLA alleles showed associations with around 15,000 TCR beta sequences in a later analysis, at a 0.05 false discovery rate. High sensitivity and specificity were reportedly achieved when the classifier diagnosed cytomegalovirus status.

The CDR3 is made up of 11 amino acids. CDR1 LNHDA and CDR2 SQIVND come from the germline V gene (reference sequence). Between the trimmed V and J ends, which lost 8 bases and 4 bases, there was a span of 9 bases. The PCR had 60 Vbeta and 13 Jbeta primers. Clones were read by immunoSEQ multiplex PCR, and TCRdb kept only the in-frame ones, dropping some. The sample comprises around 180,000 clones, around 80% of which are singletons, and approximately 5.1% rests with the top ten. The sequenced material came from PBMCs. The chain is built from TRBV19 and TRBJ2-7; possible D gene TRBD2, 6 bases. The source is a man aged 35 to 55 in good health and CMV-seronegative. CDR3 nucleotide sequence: TGTGCCAGTTCCGGAGGGTACGAGCAGTACTTC. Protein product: CASSGGYEQYF.